Sequencing of this T cell receptor beta chain was carried out in a study of T cell changes during pregnancy in multiple sclerosis. This table comes from immunoSEQ multiplex PCR, and its TCRdb copy is limited to in-frame clones, with some not included. The data contain under 95,000 clones, roughly 95% of them singletons. The CDR3 has 17 residues. The sequencing used peripheral blood, collected in the second trimester of pregnancy. This chain joins TRBV12-2 and TRBJ1-5; the D call TRBD1 from the table was never checked on the DNA. TRBV12-2 corresponds to a pseudogene. This clonotype was sampled from a female donor in good health, enrolled as a control in a pregnancy study. This CDR3 reads CATTPNSQGYSNQPQHF. The DNA of the CDR3 is TGTGCAACAACACCAAATTCACAGGGGTATAGCAATCAGCCCCAGCATTTT.